The entry below gives a single T cell receptor (beta chain) sequence along with its context. TCRdb keeps only in-frame clones here, not all; method: immunoSEQ multiplex PCR. The table records 54,000 or so clones, 94% of them present only once. Germline V gives CDR1 SGHTA, CDR2 FQGTGA. The CDR3 is 16 residues long. V lost 3 bases to trimming and J lost 2 bases; unmatched junction nucleotides: 1. This sample was taken from a study of technical replicates of blood from several donors. The rearrangement uses TRBV7-3 and TRBJ2-7, with 16 nucleotides matching TRBD2. Specimen: T cells isolated from PBMCs. This receptor was taken from a human donor in good health. Written as DNA, the CDR3 is TGTGCCAGCAGCTTGGGACTAGCGGGGGGGCCCTACGAGCAGTACTTC. Translated, it gives CASSLGLAGGPYEQYF.